This T cell receptor beta chain appears in the sequencing data of a study of neurological immune-mediated disorders. This CDR3 is built from 13 residues. Germline CDR1 is SQVTM and CDR2 is ANQGSEA. J gave up 3 bases and V 2 bases, and 2 bases lay outside the gene matches. TCRdb re-called the 5' RACE reads through MiXCR, storing one row per CDR3 protein. The sample has 45,000 to 55,000 distinct CDR3 sequences; over 9% are singletons. At least ten counts were recorded for this clonotype. The rearrangement links TRBV29-1 to TRBJ2-7; 9 positions match TRBD1. The sample taken for sequencing was PBMCs. This receptor was taken from a woman in her forties with HTLV-1-associated myelopathy (HAM/TSP). The CDR3 sequence: CSVESGQGYEQYF. The CDR3 DNA is TGCAGCGTTGAATCGGGACAGGGCTACGAGCAGTACTTC.